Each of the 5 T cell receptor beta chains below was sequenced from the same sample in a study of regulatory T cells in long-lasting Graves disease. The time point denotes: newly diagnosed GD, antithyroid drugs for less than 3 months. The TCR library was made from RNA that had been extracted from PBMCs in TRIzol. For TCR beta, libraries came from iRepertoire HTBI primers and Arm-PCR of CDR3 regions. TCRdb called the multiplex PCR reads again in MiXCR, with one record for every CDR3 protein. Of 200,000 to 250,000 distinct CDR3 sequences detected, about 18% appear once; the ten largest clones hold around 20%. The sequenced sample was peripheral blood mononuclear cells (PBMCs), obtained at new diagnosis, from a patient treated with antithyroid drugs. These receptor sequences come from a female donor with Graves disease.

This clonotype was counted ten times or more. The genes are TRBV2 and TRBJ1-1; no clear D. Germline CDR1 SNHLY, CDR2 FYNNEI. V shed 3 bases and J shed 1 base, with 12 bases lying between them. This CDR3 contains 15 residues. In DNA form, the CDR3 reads TGTGCCAGCAGTGATTCTGGACCTCGGAACACTGAAGCTTTCTTT. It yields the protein CASSDSGPRNTEAFF.

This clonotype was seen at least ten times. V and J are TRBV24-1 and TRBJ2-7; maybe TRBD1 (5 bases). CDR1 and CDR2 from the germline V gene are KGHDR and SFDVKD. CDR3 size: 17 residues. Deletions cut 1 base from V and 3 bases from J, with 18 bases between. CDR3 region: CATSDLKDKTPHYEQYF. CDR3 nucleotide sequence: TGTGCCACCAGTGATTTAAAGGACAAGACCCCCCACTACGAGCAGTACTTC.

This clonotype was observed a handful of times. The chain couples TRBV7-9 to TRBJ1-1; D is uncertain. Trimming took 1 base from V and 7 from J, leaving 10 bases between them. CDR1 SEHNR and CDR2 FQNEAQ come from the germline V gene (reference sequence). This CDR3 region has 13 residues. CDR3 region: CASSLVWGGEAFF. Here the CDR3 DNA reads TGTGCCAGCAGCTTAGTATGGGGAGGTGAAGCTTTCTTT.

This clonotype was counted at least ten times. CDR3: CASRHDRGRKHAEAFF. CDR3 in DNA: TGTGCCAGCAGACACGACAGGGGGCGGAAGCACGCTGAAGCTTTCTTT. This sequence joins TRBV7-8 and TRBJ1-1; the match to TRBD1 covers 10 bases. The CDR3 is 16 residues long. CDR1 SGHVS and CDR2 FQNEAQ come from the germline V gene. Trimming cost V 6 bases and J 6 bases; bases outside gene matches: 13.

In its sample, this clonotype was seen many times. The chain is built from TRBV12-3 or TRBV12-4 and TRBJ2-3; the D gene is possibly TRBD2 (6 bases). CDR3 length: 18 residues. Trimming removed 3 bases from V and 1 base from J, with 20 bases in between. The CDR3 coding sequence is TGTGCCAGCAGTTTTAGCGCGCCCTCGCGCGGGGGCACAGATACGCAGTATTTT. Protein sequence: CASSFSAPSRGGTDTQYF.